This T cell receptor beta chain was observed in a study of control samples from healthy donors and cancer patients (dated by TCRdb to between 2020 and 2021). Worth noting for this clone: Its antigen remains undetermined. Per-base qualities were not stored, and no clone one base away is much larger.

The method behind the library was the immunoSEQ multiplex PCR assay. TCRdb holds this immuneACCESS table with in-frame rearrangements only. Some clones are missing; in checked studies, unresolved V genes explain under half, and the rest has no known cause. Present in this sample are 170,000 or so clones, 80% to 95% of which were seen just once. The ten largest clones take up around 2.2% of the sample. The CDR3 sequence holds 13 residues, the cysteine and phenylalanine included. Only the CDR3 DNA stays, 39 bases, in frame from base 1. Trimmed from V: 7 bases; trimmed from J: 3 bases; junction bases lacking a gene match: 6.

This sequence originates from a woman aged 40 to 50 in good health. The sample taken for sequencing was blood. This receptor chain uses TRBV12-3 or TRBV12-4 and TRBJ2-7, and TRBD1 aligns with 7 junction nucleotides. The nucleotide sequence reads as follows: TGTGCCAGCACCCTTGCAGGGGGCTACGAGCAGTACTTC. Its product reads: CASTLAGGYEQYF.